Listed below are T cell receptor beta chains from one sample, sequenced in a study of shared clonotypes between healthy human individuals. Here immunoSEQ multiplex PCR was the method, and the copy in TCRdb shows in-frame clones only, minus some. Of 2,500,000 or so clones listed, just under 95% are singletons. Sequencing input: naive CD4+ T cells from PBMCs. These TCRs come from a man between 18 and 35 years old in good health. Some clones in this sample may be carry-over from other donors' samples. Each CDR3 is given with its conserved first and last residue. The order of the fields is D gene, J gene, clone size, V gene, CDR3 protein, CDR3 DNA. A D gene is named only where the DNA matches it firmly. Not every row has a clone size; where given, it reads once, few, many or a size class.

D: -; J: TRBJ1-2; size: -; V: TRBV5-4; CDR3: CASSPAGGPDYGYTF; DNA: TGTGCCAGCAGCCCCGCCGGGGGGCCCGACTATGGCTACACCTTC
D: TRBD2; J: TRBJ2-5; size: -; V: TRBV5-1; CDR3: CASSWGLAGGPEETQYF; DNA: TGCGCCAGCAGCTGGGGACTAGCGGGAGGGCCGGAAGAGACCCAGTACTTC
D: -; J: TRBJ2-3; size: -; V: TRBV4-3; CDR3: CASSQDGASSTDTQYF; DNA: TGCGCCAGCAGCCAAGATGGGGCTAGTAGCACAGATACGCAGTATTTT
D: -; J: TRBJ2-2; size: -; V: TRBV4-1; CDR3: CASSQGPGSRADTGELFF; DNA: TGCGCCAGCAGCCAAGGACCGGGCTCTAGGGCAGACACCGGGGAGCTGTTTTTT
D: -; J: TRBJ2-1; size: -; V: TRBV28; CDR3: CASRSRDRVGNEQFF; DNA: TGTGCCAGCAGAAGCCGGGATCGGGTCGGCAATGAGCAGTTCTTC
D: -; J: TRBJ2-7; size: -; V: TRBV7-6; CDR3: CASSQGTYEQYF; DNA: TGTGCCAGCTCCCAGGGGACCTACGAGCAGTACTTC
D: TRBD1; J: TRBJ1-2; size: -; V: TRBV5-1; CDR3: CASSLSLDRGYGYTF; DNA: TGCGCCAGCAGCTTATCCCTGGACAGGGGCTATGGCTACACCTTC
D: TRBD2; J: TRBJ2-1; size: -; V: TRBV7-2; CDR3: CASSRGLAGYNEQFF; DNA: TGTGCCAGCAGCCGAGGACTAGCGGGGTACAATGAGCAGTTCTTC
D: TRBD2; J: TRBJ2-7; size: -; V: TRBV28; CDR3: CASSQTSGRYEQYF; DNA: TGTGCCAGCAGCCAGACTAGCGGGAGGTACGAGCAGTACTTC
D: TRBD1; J: TRBJ1-4; size: -; V: TRBV28; CDR3: CASSNNRGQVEKLFF; DNA: TGTGCCAGCAGCAATAACAGGGGGCAGGTCGAAAAACTGTTTTTT
D: -; J: TRBJ1-2; size: -; V: TRBV2; CDR3: CASRVRTGYGYTF; DNA: TGTGCCAGCAGGGTTCGAACAGGGTATGGCTACACCTTC
D: -; J: TRBJ2-3; size: -; V: TRBV5-1; CDR3: CASSLGARRGDTDTQYF; DNA: TGCGCCAGCAGCTTGGGTGCTCGGCGCGGAGATACAGATACGCAGTATTTT
D: -; J: TRBJ2-2; size: -; V: TRBV25-1; CDR3: CASSDLRGRGGTGELFF; DNA: TGTGCCAGCAGTGATCTAAGGGGCAGGGGCGGTACCGGGGAGCTGTTTTTT
D: -; J: TRBJ2-2; size: -; V: TRBV5-1; CDR3: CASSLRFAQAAGELFF; DNA: TGCGCCAGCAGCTTGCGGTTTGCGCAGGCTGCCGGGGAGCTGTTTTTT
D: TRBD1; J: TRBJ1-2; size: -; V: TRBV7-9; CDR3: CASSPSGQRNYGYTF; DNA: TGTGCCAGCAGCCCGTCGGGACAGAGGAACTATGGCTACACCTTC
D: -; J: TRBJ1-4; size: -; V: TRBV5-1; CDR3: CASSLTLGTRREKLFF; DNA: TGCGCCAGCAGCTTGACCTTAGGGACCCGAAGGGAAAAACTGTTTTTT
D: -; J: TRBJ1-1; size: -; V: TRBV7-9; CDR3: CASSQRGGAEAFF; DNA: TGTGCCAGCAGCCAGAGAGGGGGGGCTGAAGCTTTCTTT
D: -; J: TRBJ1-1; size: -; V: TRBV5-1; CDR3: CASSLSSNLGTEAFF; DNA: TGCGCCAGCAGCTTATCCAGCAACCTTGGCACTGAAGCTTTCTTT
D: -; J: TRBJ2-5; size: -; V: TRBV9; CDR3: CASSVAGGAMETQYF; DNA: TGTGCCAGCAGCGTAGCGGGGGGCGCAATGGAGACCCAGTACTTC
D: TRBD1; J: TRBJ1-4; size: once; V: TRBV4-1; CDR3: CASSQPSLDRGREKLFF; DNA: TGCGCCAGCAGCCAACCCTCCCTTGACAGGGGCCGTGAAAAACTGTTTTTT
D: -; J: TRBJ2-1; size: -; V: TRBV5-1; CDR3: CASSGTVWGNEQFF; DNA: TGCGCCAGCAGCGGGACCGTTTGGGGGAATGAGCAGTTCTTC
D: TRBD2; J: TRBJ2-7; size: -; V: TRBV2; CDR3: CASSEGQGIAGGNEQYF; DNA: TGTGCCAGCAGTGAAGGCCAAGGGATAGCGGGAGGAAACGAGCAGTACTTC
D: TRBD1; J: TRBJ2-1; size: once; V: TRBV5-1; CDR3: CASSLAARTGGDEQFF; DNA: TGCGCCAGCAGCTTGGCTGCTCGGACAGGGGGCGATGAGCAGTTCTTC
D: -; J: TRBJ1-5; size: -; V: TRBV7-2; CDR3: CASSLDRGPPQPQHF; DNA: TGTGCCAGCAGCTTGGATCGGGGCCCGCCTCAGCCCCAGCATTTT
D: -; J: TRBJ2-3; size: -; V: TRBV5-6; CDR3: CASSTGVVDTQYF; DNA: TGTGCCAGCAGTACCGGGGTTGTGGATACGCAGTATTTT
D: TRBD1; J: TRBJ2-7; size: -; V: TRBV27; CDR3: CASSLGTGGRYEQYF; DNA: TGTGCCAGCAGTTTAGGAACAGGGGGCCGGTACGAGCAGTACTTC
D: TRBD1; J: TRBJ2-1; size: -; V: TRBV6-9; CDR3: CASTSHRGPNEQFF; DNA: TGTGCCAGCACATCTCACAGGGGGCCCAATGAGCAGTTCTTC